This T cell receptor beta chain emerged from a study of blood T cell repertoires in COVID-19. The CDR3 runs 12 residues. V shed 2 bases and J shed 12 bases, with 13 bases lying between them. CDR1 MNHNY and CDR2 SVGAGI come from the germline V gene (reference sequence). TCRdb keeps only in-frame clones here, not all; method: immunoSEQ multiplex PCR. The sample includes 200,000 to 250,000 clones, approximately 80% seen only once; the top ten take approximately 1.9%. This clone was counted a single time. Sequenced sample: peripheral blood. The chain couples TRBV6-6 to TRBJ1-2, with D perhaps TRBD1 (6 bases). The TCR originated in a woman aged 80 or older with acute or convalescent COVID-19. This chain's CDR3 is CASSYLAGVHTF. The CDR3 DNA reads TGTGCCAGCAGTTACCTCGCAGGGGTGCACACCTTC.